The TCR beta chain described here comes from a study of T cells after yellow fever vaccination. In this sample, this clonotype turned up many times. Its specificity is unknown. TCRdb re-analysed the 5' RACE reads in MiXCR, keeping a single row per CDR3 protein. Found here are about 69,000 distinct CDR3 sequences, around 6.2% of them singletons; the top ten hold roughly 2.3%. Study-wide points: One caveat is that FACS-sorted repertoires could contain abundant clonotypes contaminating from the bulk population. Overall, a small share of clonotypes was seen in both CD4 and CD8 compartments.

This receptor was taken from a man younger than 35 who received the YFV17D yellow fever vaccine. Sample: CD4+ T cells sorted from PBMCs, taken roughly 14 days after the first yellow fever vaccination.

CDR3 region: CATSRAGRGAGQPQHF. The CDR3 DNA reads TGTGCCACCAGCAGAGCCGGCAGGGGGGCCGGGCAGCCCCAGCATTTT. The rearrangement links TRBV15 to TRBJ1-5; 7 bases fit TRBD1. There are 16 residues in the CDR3. The trim removed 1 base at V and 7 bases at J, leaving 10 bases unmatched. From germline, CDR1 is LNHNV and CDR2 YYDKDF (reference sequence).